This TCR beta chain was found in a study of blood T cell repertoires in COVID-19. Here immunoSEQ multiplex PCR was the method, and the copy in TCRdb shows in-frame clones only, minus some. The sample holds 200,000 to 250,000 clones, under 90% seen once. Participants spanned ages about 18 to 100 years and resided in 20 to 30 US areas. Recovered status applied to Cohort 3 donors who had two consecutive negative PCRs. It also applied to those with clearance or with symptom resolution. CDR1 and CDR2 from the germline V gene are LNHDA and SQIVND (reference sequence). The CDR3 extends over 15 amino acids. The V segment lost 6 bases and the J segment 4 bases; nucleotides outside the gene matches: 10.

The rearrangement joins TRBV19 to TRBJ2-3; TRBD2 aligns across 7 bases. The sequence was obtained from a woman aged 55-69 years who had recovered from COVID-19. The material sequenced was PBMCs or T cells enriched from blood (not recorded which). The CDR3 sequence: CASSGAGVLPDTQYF. CDR3 DNA sequence: TGTGCCAGTAGCGGGGCGGGAGTATTACCAGATACGCAGTATTTT.